This T cell receptor beta chain was sequenced for a study of OX40 agonist ivuxolimab in advanced cancers. About the study: A mean age of about 56 years, range roughly 20 to 80, was recorded, and roughly 80% were male. General study findings and limits: Among the least clonally expanded were partial responders at 0.1-3.0 mg/kg. Within 6 weeks, CD4+ and CD8+ blood T cells expanded clonally at 0.1 to 3.0 mg/kg. Antigen specificity remained undetermined for the expanded peripheral T cells.

Comment on this clone: Its antigen is currently unknown.

Clones were sequenced by immunoSEQ multiplex PCR, and TCRdb holds only the in-frame ones, with some missing. The sample yields around 40,000 clones, roughly 78% seen once. The sample was CD4+ or CD8+ T cells sorted from blood, taken in a trial of the OX40 agonist ivuxolimab. This receptor was taken from an adult with an advanced solid tumor such as melanoma, head and neck, liver or kidney cancer.

The CDR3 sequence: CASSLARVTSGANVLTF. For the CDR3, the DNA is TGTGCCAGCAGCTTGGCCAGGGTAACCTCTGGGGCCAACGTCCTGACTTTC. The V call is TRBV5-8, the J call TRBJ2-6, with D maybe TRBD1 (5 bases). V was trimmed by 0 bases and J by 0 bases, leaving 10 bases between them. CDR3 size: 17 residues. The germline V gene encodes CDR1 SGHTS and CDR2 YDEGEE.